Below are 28 T cell receptor beta chains sequenced from a single sample in a study of T cell repertoires in cytomegalovirus infection. One entry per CDR3 protein results from TCRdb running MiXCR on the reads. This sample has approximately 500,000 distinct CDR3 sequences, with about 17% found just once. Source material: CD8+ T cells from PBMCs. These receptors all stem from a human donor in good health (CMV status not recorded). Some clones in this sample may be carry-over from other donors' samples.

This clonotype was counted between two and nine times. V usage is TRBV7-9 and J usage is TRBJ2-7, with TRBD1 matching 10 bases. CDR3 length: 15 residues. The germline CDR1 and CDR2 sequences are SEHNR and FQNEAQ (reference sequence). V shed 4 bases and J 4 bases; nucleotides not matched to a gene: 7. Here the CDR3 reads CASSSSGQGRYEQYF. As DNA, the CDR3 is TGTGCCAGCAGCTCCTCGGGACAGGGGAGGTACGAGCAGTACTTC. Full variable domain (remainder filled in from reference TRBV7-9 and TRBJ2-7): DTGVSQNPRHKITKRGQNVTFRCDPISEHNRLYWYRQTLGQGPEFLTYFQNEAQLEKSRLLSDRFSAERPKGSFSTLEIQRTEQGDSAMYLCASSSSGQGRYEQYFGPGTRLTVT.

This clonotype was detected many times. The J gene is TRBJ2-7, the V gene TRBV10-3; the D is unclear. Germline V gives CDR1 ENHRY, CDR2 SYGVKD. CDR3 length: 13 residues. V shed 2 bases and J shed 5 bases, with 10 bases lying between them. The CDR3 nucleotides read TGTGCCATCAGTGAGGTCACCTCGGACGAGCAGTACTTC. It encodes CAISEVTSDEQYF.

The chain couples TRBV25-1 to TRBJ1-1; D perhaps matches TRBD1 (6 bases). CDR1 is MGHDK, CDR2 SYGVNS, per germline. This CDR3 comprises 13 residues. V lost 8 bases, J lost 4 bases, and 14 bases lay in between. This CDR3 is CASDVGGGTEAFF. The CDR3 DNA reads TGTGCCAGCGATGTCGGGGGCGGCACTGAAGCTTTCTTT.

This rearrangement joins TRBV7-9 to TRBJ2-7; 7 nucleotides align to TRBD1. CDR1 and CDR2 from the germline V gene are SEHNR and FQNEAQ (reference sequence). Trimming took 4 bases from V and 5 from J; bases not matched to a gene: 11. CDR3 length equals 15 residues. CDR3 bases: TGTGCCAGCAGCTCTCCGGGACAGTCGCGCCACGAGCAGTACTTC. Its protein product is CASSSPGQSRHEQYF.

This clonotype was seen at least ten times. V is TRBV6-5 and J is TRBJ2-4; 9 nucleotides agree with TRBD1. This CDR3 spans 15 amino acids. The germline gives CDR1 MNHEY, CDR2 SVGAGI. The ends lost 0 bases at V and 5 bases at J; junction bases unmatched: 2. Here the CDR3 reads CASSYSTGGQNIQYF. As DNA, the CDR3 is TGTGCCAGCAGTTACTCTACAGGGGGCCAAAACATTCAGTACTTC.

This clonotype was picked up many times. A junction end diverges from the germline sequence, so it may reflect a read error. V and J are TRBV6-1 and TRBJ1-5; TRBD1 might be the D (5 bases). CDR3 size: 14 residues. Per germline, CDR1 MNHNS and CDR2 SASEGT. The CDR3 DNA reads TGTGCCTGCAGGGTTTCCGAAAGCAATCAGCCCCAGCATTTT. The encoded protein is CACRVSESNQPQHF.

Ten or more counts support this clonotype. This chain joins TRBV11-3 and TRBJ2-7, with D perhaps matching TRBD2 (6 bases). The CDR3 contains 13 residues. CDR1 SGHNT and CDR2 YENEEA come from the germline V gene. Trimming took off 2 bases at V and 5 bases at J, with 10 bases between the two ends. CDR3 DNA sequence: TGTGCCAGCAGCTTATCTCCGGGGGACGAGCAGTACTTC. Amino acids: CASSLSPGDEQYF.

Comment on this clonotype: Germline is not matched at one junction end, which may reflect a read error. V and J are TRBV19 and TRBJ2-5; no reliable D call. The CDR3 is 14 amino acids. CDR1 and CDR2 from the germline V gene are LNHDA and SQIVND (reference sequence). DNA of the CDR3: TGTGCAAGTAGTATGGTGGCATTACAAGAGACCCAGTACTTC. Translated: CASSMVALQETQYF.

This clonotype was found a few times. The rearrangement joins TRBV28 to TRBJ1-5; TRBD1 agrees at 9 bases. The germline V gene encodes CDR1 MDHEN and CDR2 SYDVKM. This CDR3 is built from 19 residues. Losses at the gene ends were 3 bases for V and 2 bases for J; bases not matched to a gene: 14. CDR3 sequence (DNA): TGTGCCAGCAGTTTTTTTTGGCTCGGGACAGGGAGTCGCAATCAGCCCCAGCATTTT. Translating gives CASSFFWLGTGSRNQPQHF.

The chain carries TRBV6-4 and TRBJ1-3; 10 bases line up with TRBD1. Trimming removed 8 bases from V and 0 bases from J; junction bases left unmatched: 4. Germline assignment: CDR1 MRHNA and CDR2 SNTAGT. This CDR3 comprises 15 residues. The CDR3 reads CASGRTGGSGNTIYF. DNA of the CDR3: TGTGCCAGCGGAAGGACAGGGGGCTCTGGAAACACCATATATTTT.

The chain recombines TRBV6-6 with TRBJ2-7; D gene uncertain. The CDR3 loop spans 13 amino acids. Germline V gene sequence: CDR1 MNHNY, CDR2 SVGAGI (reference sequence). Trimming pared 6 bases from V and 2 bases from J, leaving 11 bases between. The CDR3 DNA reads TGTGCCAGCAGCAACAGTTCCCCCTACGAGCAGTACTTC. Translated, it gives CASSNSSPYEQYF.

The sample holds many counts of this clonotype. The J gene is TRBJ2-7, the V gene TRBV12-5; perhaps D is TRBD1 or TRBD2 (5 bases each). CDR1 is LGHNT and CDR2 is FRNRAP in the germline V gene. With 6 bases removed from V and 3 bases from J, the gap between germline ends came to 15 bases. The CDR3 spans 14 residues. CDR3 DNA sequence: TGTGCTAGTGGCGACCCAGGGAGTCACTACGAGCAGTACTTC. Translating gives CASGDPGSHYEQYF.

This clonotype showed up many times. J is TRBJ2-1 and V is TRBV7-9; 7 bases are shared with TRBD2. V lost 4 bases and J lost 0; bases outside the gene matches: 9. The length of the CDR3 is 17 residues. Looked up from germline, CDR1 is SEHNR and CDR2 is FQNEAQ (reference sequence). CDR3 nucleotides: TGTGCCAGCAGCTCAAAGTTGGGGGGGAGCTCCTACAATGAGCAGTTCTTC. Amino acid sequence: CASSSKLGGSSYNEQFF.

This clonotype was recorded at least ten times. The J gene is TRBJ2-7, the V gene TRBV7-9; D remains unclear. This CDR3 is 12 amino acids long. CDR1 is SEHNR and CDR2 is FQNEAQ in the germline V gene (reference sequence). V dropped 1 base and J dropped 5 bases, with 6 bases sitting between them. The CDR3 nucleotides are TGTGCCAGCAGCTTAGTGGTCCACGAGCAGTACTTC. This translates into CASSLVVHEQYF.

The gene calls are TRBV16 and TRBJ1-2; D gene unclear. Trimming cost V 2 bases and J 1 base, with 11 bases left between them. The CDR3 is 15 residues long. Germline V gene sequence: CDR1 KGHSY, CDR2 FQNENV. The CDR3 reads CASSQGDSRNYGYTF. The DNA for the CDR3 is TGTGCCAGCAGCCAAGGAGACTCGCGTAACTATGGCTACACCTTC.

A few counts support this clonotype. V is TRBV20-1 and J is TRBJ2-3, with D possibly TRBD2 on 5 matching bases. Trimming removed 3 bases from V and 2 bases from J, with 9 bases in between. The germline V gene encodes CDR1 DFQATT and CDR2 SNEGSKA (reference sequence). The CDR3 totals 13 residues. The CDR3 DNA is TGCAGTGCTAGGCCCGGGGACACAGATACGCAGTATTTT. It encodes CSARPGDTDTQYF.

The table lists this clonotype with a few counts. The rearrangement links TRBV27 to TRBJ2-2; D uncertain. V lost 1 base and J lost 4, with 4 bases in between. This CDR3 spans 13 amino acids. Germline V gives CDR1 MNHEY, CDR2 SMNVEV (reference sequence). CDR3 in amino acids: CASSLFSTGELFF. The CDR3 DNA reads TGTGCCAGCAGTTTATTTTCCACCGGGGAGCTGTTTTTT.

This clonotype was seen a few times. The chain is built from TRBV6-1 and TRBJ2-2, with a tentative D call TRBD2 (5 bases). This CDR3 comprises 15 residues. V was shortened by 6 bases and J by 1 base, with 12 bases between the two germline ends. The germline V gene encodes CDR1 MNHNS and CDR2 SASEGT. The CDR3 sequence: CASRGSRVNTGELFF. The CDR3 DNA sequence: TGTGCCAGCAGGGGGAGTCGAGTGAACACCGGGGAGCTGTTTTTT.

This clonotype was observed a few times. This chain uses TRBV25-1 with TRBJ2-7; 9 positions match TRBD1. J gave up 7 bases and V 2 bases, and 6 bases lay outside the gene matches. This CDR3 is built from 14 residues. Looked up from germline, CDR1 is MGHDK and CDR2 is SYGVNS. The CDR3: CASSERDRVWEQYF. In nucleotides, the CDR3 is TGTGCCAGCAGTGAACGGGACAGGGTGTGGGAGCAGTACTTC.

This clonotype occurred many times. The CDR3 protein is CASSFSMRGHPMNTEAFF. The CDR3 nucleotides are TGTGCCAGCAGTTTTAGTATGCGGGGACACCCGATGAACACTGAAGCTTTCTTT. The chain couples TRBV27 to TRBJ1-1; TRBD1 is a possible D gene (6 bases). The germline gives CDR1 MNHEY, CDR2 SMNVEV (reference sequence). Trimming removed 3 bases from V and 0 bases from J, with 20 bases in between. The CDR3 runs 18 residues.

This clonotype was detected ten times or more. V is TRBV28 and J is TRBJ1-5; TRBD1 is a possible D gene (6 bases). Germline loops: CDR1 MDHEN, CDR2 SYDVKM. This CDR3 spans 18 amino acids. Trimming removed 4 bases at V and 1 base at J, with 20 bases between. The CDR3 coding sequence is TGTGCCAGCAGTTATGGTGCAATAGGGGGTTTCAGCAATCAGCCCCAGCATTTT. This gives the protein CASSYGAIGGFSNQPQHF.

This clonotype was observed a handful of times. The chain combines TRBV9 with TRBJ2-3, with D possibly matching TRBD2 (7 bases). The V gene lost 2 bases and the J gene lost 3 bases, with 16 bases spanning the gap. Per germline, CDR1 SGDLS and CDR2 YYNGEE. This CDR3 has 16 residues. CDR3 nucleotides: TGTGCCAGCAGCGTTAAAGGGGGGGGCTTGACAGATACGCAGTATTTT. Amino acid sequence: CASSVKGGGLTDTQYF.

V gene TRBV29-1 combines with J gene TRBJ2-3; no clear D gene. V was pared by 1 base and J by 6 bases, with 17 bases between. Germline-derived CDR1 and CDR2 are SQVTM and ANQGSEA. The length of the CDR3 is 15 residues. The CDR3 sequence is CSVEGSVGRLDTQYF. The CDR3 bases are TGCAGCGTTGAAGGCTCCGTCGGACGGCTTGATACGCAGTATTTT.

This clonotype has ten or more counts. The chain couples TRBV7-2 to TRBJ1-3, with D hard to call. V shed 2 bases and J shed 0 bases, with 8 bases lying between them. The CDR3 contains 15 residues. Germline CDR1 and CDR2: SGHTA and FQGNSA. The CDR3 is CASSLTRFSGNTIYF. For the CDR3, the DNA is TGTGCCAGCAGCTTAACAAGGTTCTCTGGAAACACCATATATTTT.

V is TRBV6-5 and J is TRBJ2-7; TRBD2 might be the D (5 bases). CDR1 and CDR2 (germline): MNHEY, SVGAGI. The CDR3 extends over 13 amino acids. The germline V and J ends were trimmed by 6 bases and 2 bases, with 11 bases remaining between them. The chain's CDR3 is CASSFGIPYEQYF. CDR3 nucleotide sequence: TGTGCCAGCAGCTTCGGGATTCCCTACGAGCAGTACTTC.

As concerns this clonotype: The CDR3 ends on some other residue instead of the conserved phenylalanine or tryptophan, so this is likely a read error. The chain employs TRBV28 and TRBJ2-7; 7 bases match TRBD2. The CDR3 is 14 amino acids. Germline V gene lookup returns CDR1 MDHEN and CDR2 SYDVKM. The V segment lost 1 base and the J segment 6 bases; nucleotides outside the gene matches: 6. In DNA, the CDR3 is TGTGCCAGCAGTTTATCCGGGAGGCCTTCCGAGCAGTACTTA. This translates into CASSLSGRPSEQYL.

A note on this clonotype: A much bigger clone sits one base away, suggesting this may be a read error. The J gene is TRBJ2-7, the V gene TRBV4-1, with D maybe TRBD2 (6 bases). Germline V gene lookup returns CDR1 MGHRA and CDR2 YSYEKL. V lost 2 bases, J lost 5 bases, and 13 bases lay in between. This CDR3 region has 14 residues. The CDR3 DNA sequence: TGCGCCAGCAGCCAACCCACTACTAGCAACGAGCAGTACTTC. It translates to CASSQPTTSNEQYF.

This clonotype has at least ten counts. The V and J genes are TRBV6-5 and TRBJ2-1, with 7 positions matching TRBD2. The CDR3 has 14 residues. The germline V gene encodes CDR1 MNHEY and CDR2 SVGAGI. With 7 bases clipped from V and 10 bases from J, the junction kept 13 bases outside the gene matches. CDR3 DNA sequence: TGTGCCAGCACGACCTCTACGGGAGGAAGGGAGCAGTTCTTC. It specifies CASTTSTGGREQFF.